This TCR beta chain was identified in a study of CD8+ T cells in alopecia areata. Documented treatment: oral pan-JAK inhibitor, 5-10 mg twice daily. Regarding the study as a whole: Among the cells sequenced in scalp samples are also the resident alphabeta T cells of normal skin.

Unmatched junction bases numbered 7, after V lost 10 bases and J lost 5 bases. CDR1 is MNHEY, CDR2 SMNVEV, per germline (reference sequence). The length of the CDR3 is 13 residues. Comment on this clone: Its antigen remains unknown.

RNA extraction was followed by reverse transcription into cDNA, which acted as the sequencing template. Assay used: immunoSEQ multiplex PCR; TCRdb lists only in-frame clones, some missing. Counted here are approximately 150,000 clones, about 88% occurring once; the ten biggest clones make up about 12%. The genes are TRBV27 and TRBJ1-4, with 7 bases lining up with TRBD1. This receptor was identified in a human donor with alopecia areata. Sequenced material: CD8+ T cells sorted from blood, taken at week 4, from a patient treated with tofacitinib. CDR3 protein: CATLDRANEKLFF. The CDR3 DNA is TGTGCCACCTTAGACAGGGCGAATGAAAAACTGTTTTTT.